Shown below are 18 T cell receptor beta chains from a single sample sequenced in a study of T cells after yellow fever vaccination. TCRdb reanalysed the 5' RACE reads using MiXCR and keeps one entry per CDR3 protein. The table has about 630,000 distinct CDR3 sequences, more than 9% seen once. Sequenced here: PBMCs, sampled on the day of the yellow fever booster vaccination. The receptors come from a man younger than 40 who received the YFV17D yellow fever vaccine.

A few counts support this clonotype. This sequence joins TRBV20-1 and TRBJ2-5, with TRBD2 identical over 8 bases. In germline, CDR1 is DFQATT, CDR2 SNEGSKA (reference sequence). This CDR3 is 15 amino acids long. V lost 0 bases and J lost 4; bases outside the gene matches: 7. CDR3 region: CSARDVGTRGETQYF. DNA for the CDR3: TGCAGTGCTAGAGATGTAGGGACTAGGGGAGAGACCCAGTACTTC.

This clonotype has a handful of counts. The V call is TRBV20-1, the J call TRBJ2-3; 9 bases map to TRBD2. Unmatched junction bases numbered 3, after V lost 1 base and J lost 1 base. The CDR3 has 15 residues. Germline V gene lookup returns CDR1 DFQATT and CDR2 SNEGSKA (reference sequence). The CDR3 protein is CSARGRLAGTDTQYF. The CDR3 DNA sequence: TGCAGTGCTAGAGGGCGACTAGCGGGCACAGATACGCAGTATTTT.

DNA of the CDR3: TGCGCCAGCAGCCCAATGGCAGGGGCCAACGTCCTGACTTTC. This gives the protein CASSPMAGANVLTF. The chain carries TRBV5-1 and TRBJ2-6; D gene ambiguous. The germline CDR1 and CDR2 sequences are SGHRS and YFSETQ. The V and J ends lost 4 bases and 4 bases respectively, with 9 bases between them. The CDR3 sequence is 14 residues long.

This sequence joins TRBV4-1 and TRBJ2-2, with D unclear. Germline V gene data show CDR1 as MGHRA and CDR2 as YSYEKL. The CDR3 has 15 residues. Trimming pared 4 bases from V and 3 bases from J, leaving 12 bases between. CDR3 protein: CASSPTVTYTGELFF. DNA for the CDR3: TGCGCCAGCAGCCCCACCGTGACATACACCGGGGAGCTGTTTTTT.

The rearrangement links TRBV20-1 to TRBJ2-4, with 8 bases aligning to TRBD2. This CDR3 spans 18 amino acids. The germline gives CDR1 DFQATT, CDR2 SNEGSKA (reference sequence). V trimming: 2 bases; J trimming: 8 bases; junction bases outside the gene matches: 20. The CDR3 DNA sequence: TGCAGTGCTAGAAATCCACACCCTCCCGGGACTAGAGGAGACATTCAGTACTTC. It codes for CSARNPHPPGTRGDIQYF.

This clonotype was seen more than once but under ten times. The chain couples TRBV5-1 to TRBJ2-5; tentatively, D is TRBD1 (6 bases). Germline CDR1 and CDR2: SGHRS and YFSETQ. The CDR3 spans 16 residues. Trimming cost V 4 bases and J 0 bases, with 16 bases left between them. CDR3 sequence (DNA): TGCGCCAGCAGCGATATACAGGGAGACTACCAAGAGACCCAGTACTTC. Its protein is CASSDIQGDYQETQYF.

This clonotype was observed many times. V usage is TRBV19 and J usage is TRBJ1-5; 9 positions agree with TRBD1. Germline CDR1 reads LNHDA; CDR2 reads SQIVND (reference sequence). V lost 10 bases, J lost 0 bases, and 4 bases stayed unmatched. This CDR3 is 14 amino acids long. CDR3 sequence reads: CAIGTGISNQPQHF. CDR3 coding DNA: TGTGCCATTGGGACAGGGATTAGCAATCAGCCCCAGCATTTT.

In its sample, this clonotype was seen a few times. The genes are TRBV12-3 or TRBV12-4 and TRBJ1-1, with TRBD1 as a possible D gene (6 bases). The length of the CDR3 is 15 residues. Trimming took off 5 bases at V and 5 bases at J, with 18 bases between the two ends. CDR3 residues: CASSPTTGFGTEAFF. The CDR3 nucleotides are TGTGCCAGCAGTCCCACAACAGGGTTTGGAACTGAAGCTTTCTTT.

This chain links TRBV4-3 with TRBJ1-4; D is uncertain. The germline V gene has CDR1 LGHNA and CDR2 YSLEER. Trimming cost V 2 bases and J 7 bases, with 14 bases left between them. The CDR3 loop spans 15 amino acids. CDR3 residues: CASSQKGWGSEKLFF. In DNA, the CDR3 is TGCGCCAGCAGCCAAAAGGGCTGGGGAAGTGAAAAACTGTTTTTT.

This clonotype was recorded at least ten times. This chain connects TRBV25-1 to TRBJ2-5; 7 nucleotides match TRBD1. Germline lookup yields CDR1 MGHDK and CDR2 SYGVNS. The CDR3 has 14 amino acids. V shed 6 bases and J 2 bases; nucleotides not matched to a gene: 6. The DNA for the CDR3 is TGTGCCAGCAGGTCCTCCAGGGGGCAAGAGACCCAGTACTTC. Translating gives CASRSSRGQETQYF.

The chain employs TRBV7-2 and TRBJ2-5; 8 bases fit TRBD1. Trimming at V came to 5 bases and at J to 7 bases, leaving 9 bases not matched to a gene. The CDR3 loop spans 14 amino acids. Germline V lookup: CDR1 SGHTA, CDR2 FQGNSA. The CDR3 region is CASSTLTGVGTQYF. CDR3 nucleotides: TGTGCCAGCAGCACCCTGACAGGGGTAGGGACCCAGTACTTC. Full variable domain (outside the CDR3, taken from reference TRBV7-2 and TRBJ2-5): GAGVSQSPSNKVTEKGKDVELRCDPISGHTALYWYRQSLGQGLEFLIYFQGNSAPDKSGLPSDRFSAERTGGSVSTLTIQRTQQEDSAVYLCASSTLTGVGTQYFGPGTRLLVL.

V and J are TRBV6-2 or TRBV6-3 and TRBJ1-1; no clear D. The CDR3 length is 12 residues. The germline V gene has CDR1 MNHEY and CDR2 SVGEGT. Deletions cut 3 bases from V and 7 bases from J, with 9 bases between. CDR3 nucleotides: TGTGCCAGCAGTTATCAACTCGGTGAAGCTTTCTTT. Amino acid sequence: CASSYQLGEAFF.

This clonotype turned up a few times. The rearrangement links TRBV18 to TRBJ2-7; 9 nucleotides match TRBD2. Germline assignment: CDR1 KGHSH and CDR2 LQKENI. The CDR3 is 18 residues long. V shed 2 bases, J shed 2 bases, and the junction held 13 bases outside the gene matches. CDR3: CASSPSLLSAGGPYEQYF. The CDR3 DNA reads TGTGCCAGCTCACCATCCCTCCTTTCGGCGGGAGGGCCCTACGAGCAGTACTTC.

This clonotype was recorded a few times. The chain couples TRBV3-1 to TRBJ1-1; no definite D call. Germline CDR1 LGHDT, CDR2 YNNKEL (reference sequence). Trimming pared 2 bases from V and 3 bases from J, leaving 13 bases between. This CDR3 has 15 residues. The CDR3 DNA is TGTGCCAGCAGCCAATCGAACACCTGGGACACTGAAGCTTTCTTT. As protein: CASSQSNTWDTEAFF.

This clonotype showed up just a few times. The chain recombines TRBV11-2 with TRBJ2-3; possible D gene TRBD2, 7 bases. The CDR3 totals 15 residues. Germline lookup yields CDR1 SGHAT and CDR2 FQNNGV. Trimming shortened V by 5 bases and J by 4 bases, and 16 bases separated the two germline ends. The CDR3 loop is CASSPRGAAADTQYF. CDR3 DNA sequence: TGTGCCAGCAGCCCCCGGGGGGCCGCGGCAGATACGCAGTATTTT.

This chain links TRBV6-2 or TRBV6-3 with TRBJ2-7; 7 positions agree with TRBD1. V lost 5 bases and J lost 2; bases outside the gene matches: 6. This CDR3 spans 14 amino acids. The germline gives CDR1 MNHEY, CDR2 SVGEGT. The CDR3 protein is CASSDPGTAYEQYF. The DNA of the CDR3 is TGTGCCAGCAGTGATCCCGGGACAGCCTACGAGCAGTACTTC.

This chain uses TRBV19 with TRBJ2-7, with TRBD2 identical over 12 bases. V lost 10 bases, J lost 7 bases, and 8 bases stayed unmatched. CDR3 length equals 13 residues. Germline V CDR1 and CDR2: LNHDA, SQIVND (reference sequence). CDR3 region: CATRTSGTGEQYF. CDR3 nucleotide sequence: TGTGCCACCAGGACTAGCGGGACGGGGGAGCAGTACTTC.

This clonotype was picked up many times. Here the CDR3 reads CASTPGWGRTGELFF. As DNA, the CDR3 is TGTGCCAGCACCCCAGGGTGGGGCCGGACCGGGGAGCTGTTTTTT. The rearrangement joins TRBV3-1 to TRBJ2-2; tentatively, D is TRBD1 (5 bases). Germline V gene sequence: CDR1 LGHDT, CDR2 YNNKEL (reference sequence). The CDR3 length is 15 residues. Trimming took 7 bases from V and 5 from J, leaving 17 bases between them.